This T cell receptor (beta chain) derives from a study of shared clonotypes between healthy human individuals. Study information: The donors, two women and a few men, were aged 18 to 49.

Only one count was recorded for this clone. Its antigen is still unknown. CDR3 length: 15 residues. The ends lost 4 bases at V and 5 bases at J; junction bases unmatched: 9. Germline values: CDR1 SGHRS, CDR2 YFSETQ. The study's findings and limits: Approximately 4.6% of naive CD4 clonotypes were shared across a handful of donors.

Data came from immunoSEQ multiplex PCR; TCRdb stores just in-frame clones and leaves some out. Of around 640,000 clones listed, around 96% are singletons. CD45RO negativity and positive selection for CCR7 defined naive CD8 cells, a population that excluded terminally differentiated effector memory CD45RA+ cells. Study donors comprised healthy, HIV-negative adults devoid of recent acute infection or vaccination. The sample taken for sequencing was naive CD8+ T cells sorted from blood. The chain couples TRBV5-1 to TRBJ2-5, with 9 positions matching TRBD1. This TCR was recovered from a woman aged 30 to 39 in good health. In DNA, the CDR3 is TGCGCCAGCAGCCGGGACAGGGCCCTGGGCGAGACCCAGTACTTC. Its protein product is CASSRDRALGETQYF.